The 32 T cell receptor beta chains given below trace back to one sample, sequenced in a study of blood T cell repertoires in COVID-19. Only in-frame clones appear in the TCRdb table, and some are missing; sequencing was by immunoSEQ multiplex PCR. This repertoire shows tens of thousands of clones, approximately 80% found once; its top ten account for about a sixth. Sequences were obtained from peripheral blood. All receptors derive from a man in his sixties or seventies with acute or convalescent COVID-19.

The rearrangement joins TRBV7-8 to TRBJ1-3; 8 nucleotides agree with TRBD1. This CDR3 has 14 amino acids. J was trimmed by 2 bases and V by 7 bases; bases with no gene match: 4. Germline CDR1 reads SGHVS; CDR2 reads FQNEAQ. The CDR3 sequence: CASTETGAGNTIYF. The CDR3 DNA is TGTGCCAGCACCGAGACAGGGGCTGGAAACACCATATATTTT.

This clone was observed once. This chain uses TRBV4-3 with TRBJ1-1; maybe TRBD1 (5 bases). The germline V gene encodes CDR1 LGHNA and CDR2 YSLEER. The CDR3 has 17 amino acids. Trimming stripped 0 bases from V and 1 base from J, with 15 bases between. CDR3 nucleotides: TGCGCCAGCAGCCAAGATCTCGGGGGTAGGGCGAACACTGAAGCTTTCTTT. Its translation is CASSQDLGGRANTEAFF.

The chain uses TRBV9 and TRBJ2-2, with D tentatively TRBD2 (6 bases). CDR3 length: 16 residues. V was cut by 3 bases and J by 3 bases, with 15 bases left in between. Per germline, CDR1 SGDLS and CDR2 YYNGEE. The CDR3 is CASSGGGGPDTGELFF. The CDR3 DNA sequence: TGTGCCAGCAGCGGAGGTGGAGGGCCCGACACCGGGGAGCTGTTTTTT.

V is TRBV20-1 and J is TRBJ2-7; the match to TRBD1 covers 9 bases. V dropped 3 bases and J dropped 7; count of bases not matched to a gene: 13. This CDR3 has 15 residues. In germline, CDR1 is DFQATT, CDR2 SNEGSKA (reference sequence). The CDR3 DNA reads as TGCAGTGCTAGTTCTCCGGGACAGGGCCCTGGGGAGCAGTACTTC. Translating gives CSASSPGQGPGEQYF.

This clone was seen a single time. The CDR3 coding sequence is TGTGCCAGCAGCTTAGCGGGAGGGACCTACAATGAGCAGTTCTTC. Its protein product is CASSLAGGTYNEQFF. The chain carries TRBV7-2 and TRBJ2-1; 7 bases are shared with TRBD2. The germline V gene has CDR1 SGHTA and CDR2 FQGNSA. The CDR3 contains 15 residues. V lost 0 bases and J lost 2; bases outside the gene matches: 1.

This sequence joins TRBV27 and TRBJ2-7; TRBD1 matches at 9 bases. Germline CDR1 and CDR2: MNHEY and SMNVEV (reference sequence). The ends lost 6 bases at V and 6 bases at J; junction bases unmatched: 9. The CDR3 is 14 amino acids. CDR3: CASSLPGQGSEQYF. In nucleotides, the CDR3 is TGTGCCAGCAGCCTGCCGGGACAGGGAAGCGAGCAGTACTTC.

This rearrangement joins TRBV9 to TRBJ1-4, with D unclear. The germline gives CDR1 SGDLS, CDR2 YYNGEE. This CDR3 comprises 15 residues. Trimming left V 4 bases short and J 8 bases short, with 18 bases between. The CDR3 nucleotides read TGTGCCAGCAGCCCCCCGGTGAGGCTATGGGAAAAACTGTTTTTT. It is translated as CASSPPVRLWEKLFF.

The chain uses TRBV5-1 and TRBJ2-5, with 8 bases that match TRBD1. The J segment lost 7 bases and the V segment lost 0 bases, leaving 2 bases of the junction unmatched. The CDR3 is 13 residues long. CDR1 and CDR2 (germline): SGHRS, YFSETQ. Written as DNA, the CDR3 is TGCGCCAGCAGCTTGGTACAGGGGGGGACCCAGTACTTC. Protein: CASSLVQGGTQYF. The entire variable domain, with the rest obtained from reference TRBV5-1 and TRBJ2-5, is as follows: KAGVTQTPRYLIKTRGQQVTLSCSPISGHRSVSWYQQTPGQGLQFLFEYFSETQRNKGNFPGRFSGRQFSNSRSEMNVSTLELGDSALYLCASSLVQGGTQYFGPGTRLLVL.

The genes are TRBV6-5 and TRBJ1-6; D not resolved. Germline values: CDR1 MNHEY, CDR2 SVGAGI. V lost 3 bases and J lost 0, with 6 bases in between. The CDR3 is 15 residues long. The chain's CDR3 is CASSYSSSYNSPLHF. The CDR3 bases are TGTGCCAGCAGTTATTCATCCTCCTATAATTCACCCCTCCACTTT.

This clone turned up a few times. This chain uses TRBV11-3 with TRBJ2-1, with 8 bases fitting TRBD2. Trimming at V came to 1 base and at J to 8 bases, leaving 7 bases not matched to a gene. The CDR3 is 15 amino acids. Germline CDR1 is SGHNT and CDR2 is YENEEA. CDR3 nucleotides: TGTGCCAGCAGCTTAGGCGGGGGGACCCCCGATGAGCAGTTCTTC. It yields the protein CASSLGGGTPDEQFF.

This chain connects TRBV6-4 to TRBJ1-1, with D hard to call. The CDR3 covers 14 residues. Between the trimmed V and J ends, which lost 3 bases and 3 bases, there was a span of 11 bases. Germline CDR1 is MRHNA and CDR2 is SNTAGT. The DNA of the CDR3 is TGTGCCAGCAGTGAATGGGCCGGGGACACTGAAGCTTTCTTT. It codes for CASSEWAGDTEAFF.

This chain connects TRBV7-8 to TRBJ1-1, with D tentatively TRBD1 (6 bases). Germline CDR1 reads SGHVS; CDR2 reads FQNEAQ. The V and J ends lost 5 bases and 1 base respectively, with 11 bases between them. The CDR3 length is 14 residues. For the CDR3, the DNA is TGTGCCAGCAGCACCAGGGGATCGAACACTGAAGCTTTCTTT. Its protein is CASSTRGSNTEAFF.

In regard to this clone: An end of the junction differs from the germline gene, which may be a read error. The J gene is TRBJ2-1, the V gene TRBV29-1; D is possibly TRBD1 (6 bases). The germline CDR1 and CDR2 sequences are SQVTM and ANQGSEA. This CDR3 has 14 amino acids. The CDR3 region is CSGELMTGRNEQFF. As DNA, the CDR3 is TGCAGCGGTGAACTTATGACAGGCCGGAATGAGCAGTTCTTC.

The V call is TRBV27, the J call TRBJ1-6, with 7 bases identical to TRBD1. V lost 6 bases and J lost 10; bases outside the gene matches: 12. Germline assignment: CDR1 MNHEY and CDR2 SMNVEV (reference sequence). The CDR3 is 15 amino acids. This CDR3 reads CASRSLTGIRSPLHF. CDR3 DNA: TGTGCCAGCAGATCCCTGACAGGGATCCGCTCACCCCTCCACTTT.

The rearrangement uses TRBV6-1 and TRBJ2-6, with 8 bases identical to TRBD2. The J segment lost 5 bases and the V segment lost 4 bases, leaving 13 bases of the junction unmatched. Germline V CDR1 and CDR2: MNHNS, SASEGT. This CDR3 has 18 residues. DNA of the CDR3: TGTGCCAGCAGTGTCTCGACGGGGGGGCTGCGACGGGCCAACGTCCTGACTTTC. Protein product: CASSVSTGGLRRANVLTF.

This clone was observed a few times. The CDR3 protein is CASSRLQGSLYNEQFF. The CDR3, as DNA: TGTGCCAGCAGCCGCTTACAGGGGTCCCTCTACAATGAGCAGTTCTTC. V is TRBV14 and J is TRBJ2-1; 7 bases align to TRBD1. Unmatched junction bases numbered 9, after V lost 4 bases and J lost 3 bases. The CDR3 has 16 residues. Germline assignment: CDR1 SGHDN and CDR2 FVKESK.

The chain links TRBV4-3 to TRBJ2-7; TRBD2 matches at 10 bases. CDR3 length equals 19 residues. Per the germline V gene, CDR1 is LGHNA and CDR2 is YSLEER. The J segment lost 0 bases and the V segment lost 0 bases, leaving 11 bases of the junction unmatched. The CDR3 DNA follows: TGCGCCAGCAGCCAAGAAGCGTACGGTGGACTAGCGGCCTCCTACGAGCAGTACTTC. Amino acid sequence: CASSQEAYGGLAASYEQYF.

The chain uses TRBV7-9 and TRBJ2-3, with 12 bases lining up with TRBD1. Germline CDR1 and CDR2: SEHNR and FQNEAQ (reference sequence). The CDR3 extends over 15 amino acids. V lost 5 bases, J lost 7 bases, and 7 bases stayed unmatched. The CDR3 protein is CASSQQGQGAYTQYF. The CDR3 bases are TGTGCCAGCAGCCAACAGGGACAGGGGGCCTATACGCAGTATTTT.

The rearrangement joins TRBV19 to TRBJ2-3; 8 positions match TRBD2. Germline loops: CDR1 LNHDA, CDR2 SQIVND (reference sequence). The CDR3 covers 15 residues. With 6 bases clipped from V and 1 base from J, the junction kept 6 bases outside the gene matches. CDR3 DNA: TGTGCCAGTAGGCCCCATAGCGGGGGCACAGATACGCAGTATTTT. It translates to CASRPHSGGTDTQYF.

J is TRBJ1-1 and V is TRBV27, with D tentatively TRBD1 (5 bases). Deletions cut 0 bases from V and 6 bases from J, with 11 bases between. Germline CDR1 and CDR2: MNHEY and SMNVEV (reference sequence). CDR3 length: 14 residues. CDR3 nucleotide sequence: TGTGCCAGCAGTTTATCAGCGGGGGTCTCTGAAGCTTTCTTT. Residues: CASSLSAGVSEAFF.

The CDR3 sequence is CASSLGKREGPEQETQYF. The CDR3 bases are TGTGCCAGCAGCTTAGGAAAGCGGGAGGGCCCGGAACAAGAGACCCAGTACTTC. This chain uses TRBV7-8 with TRBJ2-5; 10 bases line up with TRBD2. J lost 2 bases, V lost 1 base, and 10 bases had no gene match. Germline values: CDR1 SGHVS, CDR2 FQNEAQ. The CDR3 spans 18 residues. The entire variable domain, with the rest obtained from reference TRBV7-8 and TRBJ2-5, is as follows: GAGVSQSPRYKVAKRGQDVALRCDPISGHVSLFWYQQALGQGPEFLTYFQNEAQLDKSGLPSDRFFAERPEGSVSTLKIQRTQQEDSAVYLCASSLGKREGPEQETQYFGPGTRLLVL.

This rearrangement joins TRBV5-6 to TRBJ1-1; D uncertain. The CDR3 has 15 amino acids. In germline, CDR1 is SGHDT, CDR2 YYEEEE. The ends were cut back, 4 bases at V and 0 bases at J, with 13 bases in the middle. The CDR3 DNA follows: TGTGCCAGCAGCCTAGTTACCACCATGAACACTGAAGCTTTCTTT. The encoded protein is CASSLVTTMNTEAFF.

This sequence joins TRBV29-1 and TRBJ2-7, with 8 bases fitting TRBD1. J was trimmed by 3 bases and V by 6 bases; bases with no gene match: 7. The CDR3 has 13 residues. Per germline, CDR1 SQVTM and CDR2 ANQGSEA. CDR3 in amino acids: CSVGQDPYYEQYF. The CDR3 region has the DNA TGCAGCGTGGGACAGGATCCATACTACGAGCAGTACTTC.

The chain carries TRBV7-2 and TRBJ2-1; tentative D call: TRBD1 (5 bases). This CDR3 spans 16 amino acids. Trimming left V 5 bases short and J 5 bases short, with 19 bases between. Germline lookup yields CDR1 SGHTA and CDR2 FQGNSA. The CDR3 nucleotides are TGTGCCAGCAGCCCTTCGTCAGGGAAAGTTGACAATGAGCAGTTCTTC. It is translated as CASSPSSGKVDNEQFF.

This chain connects TRBV7-9 to TRBJ1-1; no reliable D call. Germline CDR1 and CDR2: SEHNR and FQNEAQ (reference sequence). The CDR3 is 15 amino acids. With 5 bases removed from V and 1 base from J, the gap between germline ends came to 14 bases. The CDR3 here is CASSDNRHKNTEAFF. DNA of the CDR3: TGTGCCAGCAGCGATAACAGACACAAGAACACTGAAGCTTTCTTT.

V and J are TRBV24-1 and TRBJ2-1; D possibly corresponds to TRBD2 (6 bases). Germline-derived CDR1 and CDR2 are KGHDR and SFDVKD. The CDR3 length is 11 residues. V lost 4 bases and J lost 12, with 9 bases in between. The CDR3 loop is CATSEVGGQFF. The CDR3 DNA sequence: TGTGCCACCAGTGAGGTGGGGGGGCAGTTCTTC.

This clone has just a few counts. The J gene is TRBJ1-1, the V gene TRBV7-2; 7 bases match TRBD1. This CDR3 spans 15 amino acids. With V trimmed by 4 bases and J by 0 bases, 5 bases remained unmatched. Germline loops: CDR1 SGHTA, CDR2 FQGNSA. The DNA of the CDR3 is TGTGCCAGCAGCTCCGCAGGGGGGATGAACACTGAAGCTTTCTTT. This sequence encodes CASSSAGGMNTEAFF.

The genes are TRBV19 and TRBJ1-2, with TRBD1 matching over 9 bases. CDR3 length: 15 amino acids. Germline CDR1 is LNHDA and CDR2 is SQIVND (reference sequence). J lost 6 bases, V lost 5 bases, and 10 bases had no gene match. The CDR3 DNA reads as TGTGCCAGTAGTTTACCGGGACAGGGAAATCATGGCTACACCTTC. Its translation is CASSLPGQGNHGYTF.

The chain combines TRBV5-4 with TRBJ2-7; 7 bases are shared with TRBD1. Trimming took 4 bases from V and 3 from J; bases not matched to a gene: 13. CDR1 is SGHNT and CDR2 is YYREEE in the germline V gene (reference sequence). The CDR3 totals 16 residues. CDR3 region: CASSPTRDRKNYEQYF. DNA of the CDR3: TGTGCCAGCAGCCCAACCCGGGACAGAAAAAACTACGAGCAGTACTTC.

The gene calls are TRBV11-3 and TRBJ2-2; 7 positions match TRBD2. J was trimmed by 0 bases and V by 5 bases; bases with no gene match: 9. Germline-derived CDR1 and CDR2 are SGHNT and YENEEA. This CDR3 comprises 17 residues. CDR3 amino acids: CASSRGREPTNTGELFF. The CDR3 DNA reads TGTGCCAGCAGCCGAGGGAGGGAGCCTACGAACACCGGGGAGCTGTTTTTT. Full variable domain (outside the CDR3, taken from reference TRBV11-3 and TRBJ2-2): EAGVVQSPRYKIIEKKQPVAFWCNPISGHNTLYWYLQNLGQGPELLIRYENEEAVDDSQLPKDRFSAERLKGVDSTLKIQPAELGDSAVYLCASSRGREPTNTGELFFGEGSRLTVL.

The chain uses TRBV19 and TRBJ2-6, with unresolved D. Deletions cut 2 bases from V and 2 bases from J, with 10 bases between. This CDR3 contains 16 residues. Germline-derived CDR1 and CDR2 are LNHDA and SQIVND (reference sequence). This CDR3 is CASSILRGAGANVLTF. The CDR3 nucleotides are TGTGCCAGTAGTATACTTCGAGGTGCTGGGGCCAACGTCCTGACTTTC. The whole variable domain, remainder taken from reference TRBV19 and TRBJ2-6, is DGGITQSPKYLFRKEGQNVTLSCEQNLNHDAMYWYRQDPGQGLRLIYYSQIVNDFQKGDIAEGYSVSREKKESFPLTVTSAQKNPTAFYLCASSILRGAGANVLTFGAGSRLTVL.

The CDR3 DNA reads TGTGCCAGCAGCGTAGTTCCGGGTAACACCGGGGAGCTGTTTTTT. Translation: CASSVVPGNTGELFF. The V and J genes are TRBV9 and TRBJ2-2, with unresolved D. Trimming shortened V by 0 bases and J by 2 bases, and 8 bases separated the two germline ends. The V gene's germline CDR1 is SGDLS and CDR2 YYNGEE. The CDR3 consists of 15 residues.